This TCR beta chain was observed in a study of T cell responses to AZD1222 COVID-19 vaccine. Study-wide results and limits: The sample set comprised mostly white British donors with more females, and clonal diversity was possibly underestimated.

For this clone: The target antigen is unknown.

This CDR3 region has 20 residues. Germline V gene sequence: CDR1 MRHNA, CDR2 SNTAGT. Trimming removed 8 bases from V and 4 bases from J, with 32 bases in between. The protocol was immunoSEQ multiplex PCR, while the TCRdb copy is restricted to in-frame clones and leaves out a portion. This table has 99,000 or so clones, approximately 88% appearing once. The chain recombines TRBV6-4 with TRBJ2-2, with D perhaps matching TRBD1 or TRBD2 (5 bases each). The starting material was peripheral blood, obtained on day 0 of AZD1222 vaccination. The clonotype comes from an adult in good health. The CDR3 coding sequence is TGTGCCAGCCCTTCACGCCGGGACCCATCAACAAAGTGTGGCACCGGGGAGCTGTTTTTT. This translates into CASPSRRDPSTKCGTGELFF.